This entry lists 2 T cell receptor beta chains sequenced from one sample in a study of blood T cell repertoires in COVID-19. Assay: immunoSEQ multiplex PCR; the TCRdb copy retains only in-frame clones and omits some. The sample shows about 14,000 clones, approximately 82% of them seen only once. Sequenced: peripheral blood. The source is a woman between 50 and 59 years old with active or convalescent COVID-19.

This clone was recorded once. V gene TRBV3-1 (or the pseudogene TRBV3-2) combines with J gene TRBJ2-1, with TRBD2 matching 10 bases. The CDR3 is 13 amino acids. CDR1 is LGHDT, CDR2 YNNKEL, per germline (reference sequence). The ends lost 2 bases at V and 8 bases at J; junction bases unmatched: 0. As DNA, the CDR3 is TGTGCCAGCAGCCAACTAGCGGGAGATGAGCAGTTCTTC. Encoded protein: CASSQLAGDEQFF.

The CDR3: CASSLGQSNQPQHF. DNA for the CDR3: TGTGCCAGCAGCTTGGGACAGAGCAATCAGCCCCAGCATTTT. This rearrangement joins TRBV7-8 to TRBJ1-5, with 7 bases matching TRBD1. The V segment lost 3 bases and the J segment 1 base; nucleotides outside the gene matches: 0. Germline CDR1 reads SGHVS; CDR2 reads FQNEAQ. CDR3 length: 14 amino acids.